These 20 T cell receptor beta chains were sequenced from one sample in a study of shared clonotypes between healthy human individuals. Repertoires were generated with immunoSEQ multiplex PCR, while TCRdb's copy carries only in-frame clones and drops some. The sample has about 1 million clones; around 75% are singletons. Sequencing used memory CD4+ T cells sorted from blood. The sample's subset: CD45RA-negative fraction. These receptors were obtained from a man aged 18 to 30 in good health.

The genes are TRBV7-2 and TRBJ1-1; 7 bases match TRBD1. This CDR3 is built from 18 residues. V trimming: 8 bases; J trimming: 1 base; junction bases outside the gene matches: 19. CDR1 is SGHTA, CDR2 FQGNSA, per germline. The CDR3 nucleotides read TGTGCCAGCGGGGTCCGAGGAGCACAGGGGAATAAGAACACTGAAGCTTTCTTT. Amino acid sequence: CASGVRGAQGNKNTEAFF.

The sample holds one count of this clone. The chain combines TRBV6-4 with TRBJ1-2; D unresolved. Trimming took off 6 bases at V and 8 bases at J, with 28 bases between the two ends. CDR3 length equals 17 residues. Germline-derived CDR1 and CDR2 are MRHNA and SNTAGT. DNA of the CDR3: TGTGCCAGCAGCCCCTCCGTGGGGAATATTGGGGTCGGGGGCTACACCTTC. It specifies CASSPSVGNIGVGGYTF.

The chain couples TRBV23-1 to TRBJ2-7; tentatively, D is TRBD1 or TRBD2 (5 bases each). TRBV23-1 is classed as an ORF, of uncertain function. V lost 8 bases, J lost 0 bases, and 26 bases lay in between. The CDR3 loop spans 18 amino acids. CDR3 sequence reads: CASASDSRDETSSYEQYF. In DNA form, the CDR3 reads TGCGCCAGCGCAAGCGATTCCCGGGACGAAACTAGCTCCTACGAGCAGTACTTC.

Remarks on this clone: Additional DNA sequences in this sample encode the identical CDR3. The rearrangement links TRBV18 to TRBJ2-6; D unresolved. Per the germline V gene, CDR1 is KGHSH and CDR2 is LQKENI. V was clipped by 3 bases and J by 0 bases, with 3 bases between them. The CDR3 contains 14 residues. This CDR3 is CASSPGSGANVLTF. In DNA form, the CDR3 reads TGTGCCAGCTCACCGGGCTCTGGGGCCAACGTCCTGACTTTC.

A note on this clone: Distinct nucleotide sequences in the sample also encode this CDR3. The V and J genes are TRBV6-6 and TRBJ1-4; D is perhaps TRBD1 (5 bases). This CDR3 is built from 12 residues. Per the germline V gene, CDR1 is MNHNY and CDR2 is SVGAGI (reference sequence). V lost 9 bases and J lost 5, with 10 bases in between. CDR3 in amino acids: CASGRGNEKLFF. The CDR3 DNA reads TGTGCCAGTGGACGGGGGAATGAAAAACTGTTTTTT.

CDR3 DNA sequence: TGTGCCAGCGTCGAGTACCAAGAGACCCAGTACTTC. Translation: CASVEYQETQYF. This chain connects TRBV7-3 to TRBJ2-5; no definite D call. This CDR3 region has 12 residues. V shed 8 bases and J shed 0 bases, with 7 bases lying between them. CDR1 is SGHTA and CDR2 is FQGTGA in the germline V gene.

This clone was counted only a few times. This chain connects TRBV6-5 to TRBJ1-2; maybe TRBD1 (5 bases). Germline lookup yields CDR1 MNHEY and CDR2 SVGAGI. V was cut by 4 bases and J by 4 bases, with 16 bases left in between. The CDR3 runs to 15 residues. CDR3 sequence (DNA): TGTGCCAGCAGTTTAGGGACGGGGAAGGGCTATGGCTACACCTTC. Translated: CASSLGTGKGYGYTF.

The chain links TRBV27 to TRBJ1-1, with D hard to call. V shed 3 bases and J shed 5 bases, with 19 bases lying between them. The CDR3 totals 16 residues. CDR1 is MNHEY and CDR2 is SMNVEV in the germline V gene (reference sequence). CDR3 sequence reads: CASSFKRAAAVTEAFF. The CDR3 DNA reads TGTGCCAGCAGTTTTAAAAGGGCCGCCGCTGTGACTGAAGCTTTCTTT.

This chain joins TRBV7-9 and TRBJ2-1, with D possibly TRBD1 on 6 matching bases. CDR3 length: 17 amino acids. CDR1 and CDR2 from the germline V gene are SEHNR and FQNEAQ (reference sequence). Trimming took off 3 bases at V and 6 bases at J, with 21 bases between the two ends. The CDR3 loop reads CASSLGAGPDSSNEQFF. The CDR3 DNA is TGTGCCAGCAGCTTGGGGGCCGGTCCGGATTCAAGCAATGAGCAGTTCTTC.

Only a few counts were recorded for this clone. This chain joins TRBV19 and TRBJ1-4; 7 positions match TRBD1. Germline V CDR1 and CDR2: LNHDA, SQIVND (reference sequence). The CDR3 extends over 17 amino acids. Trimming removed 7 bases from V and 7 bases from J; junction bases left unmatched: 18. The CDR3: CASTSGRQGNRGEKLFF. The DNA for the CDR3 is TGTGCCAGTACCTCCGGACGACAGGGCAATAGGGGTGAAAAACTGTTTTTT.

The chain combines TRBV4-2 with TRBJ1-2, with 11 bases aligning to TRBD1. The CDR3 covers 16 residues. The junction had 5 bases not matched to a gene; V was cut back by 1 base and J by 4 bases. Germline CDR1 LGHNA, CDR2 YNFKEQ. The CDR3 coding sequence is TGTGCCAGCAGCCAAGGAGGACAGGGGGCCCTCTATGGCTACACCTTC. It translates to CASSQGGQGALYGYTF.

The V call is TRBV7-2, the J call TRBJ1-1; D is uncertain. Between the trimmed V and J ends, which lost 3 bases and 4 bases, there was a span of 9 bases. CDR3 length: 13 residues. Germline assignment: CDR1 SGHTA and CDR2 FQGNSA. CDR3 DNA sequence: TGTGCCAGCAGCTTTTCAACGAGCACTGAAGCTTTCTTT. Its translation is CASSFSTSTEAFF.

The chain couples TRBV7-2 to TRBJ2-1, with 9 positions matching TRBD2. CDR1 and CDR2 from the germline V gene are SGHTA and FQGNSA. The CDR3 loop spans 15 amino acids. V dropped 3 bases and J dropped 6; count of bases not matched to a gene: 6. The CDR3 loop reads CASSFASGKSNEQFF. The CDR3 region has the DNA TGTGCCAGCAGCTTTGCTAGCGGGAAAAGCAATGAGCAGTTCTTC.

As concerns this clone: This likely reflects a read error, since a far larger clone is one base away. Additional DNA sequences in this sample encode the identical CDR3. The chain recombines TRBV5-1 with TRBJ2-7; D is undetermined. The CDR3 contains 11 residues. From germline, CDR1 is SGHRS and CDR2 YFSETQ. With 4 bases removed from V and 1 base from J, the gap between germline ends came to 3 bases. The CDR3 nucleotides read TGCGCCAGCAGCGTGTCCTACGAGCAGTACTTC. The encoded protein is CASSVSYEQYF.

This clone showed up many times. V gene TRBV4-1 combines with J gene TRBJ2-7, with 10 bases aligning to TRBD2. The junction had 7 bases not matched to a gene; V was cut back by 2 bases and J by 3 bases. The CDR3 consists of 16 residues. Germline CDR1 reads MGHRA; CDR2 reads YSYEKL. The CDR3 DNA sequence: TGCGCCAGCAGCCAACATAAGACTAGCGGGTTCTACGAGCAGTACTTC. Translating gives CASSQHKTSGFYEQYF.

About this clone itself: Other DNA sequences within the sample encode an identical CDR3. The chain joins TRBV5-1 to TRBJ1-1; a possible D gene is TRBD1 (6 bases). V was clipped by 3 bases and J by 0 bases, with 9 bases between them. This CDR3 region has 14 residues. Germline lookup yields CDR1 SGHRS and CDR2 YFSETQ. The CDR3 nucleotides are TGCGCCAGCAGCTCAACAGGGCTGAACACTGAAGCTTTCTTT. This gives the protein CASSSTGLNTEAFF.

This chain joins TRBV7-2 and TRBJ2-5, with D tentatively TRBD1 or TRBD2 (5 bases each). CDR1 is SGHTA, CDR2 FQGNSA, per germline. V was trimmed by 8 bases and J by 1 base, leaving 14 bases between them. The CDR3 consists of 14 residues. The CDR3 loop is CASAQVGRQETQYF. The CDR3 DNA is TGTGCCAGCGCTCAGGTGGGACGCCAAGAGACCCAGTACTTC. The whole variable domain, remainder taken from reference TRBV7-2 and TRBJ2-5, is GAGVSQSPSNKVTEKGKDVELRCDPISGHTALYWYRQSLGQGLEFLIYFQGNSAPDKSGLPSDRFSAERTGGSVSTLTIQRTQQEDSAVYLCASAQVGRQETQYFGPGTRLLVL.

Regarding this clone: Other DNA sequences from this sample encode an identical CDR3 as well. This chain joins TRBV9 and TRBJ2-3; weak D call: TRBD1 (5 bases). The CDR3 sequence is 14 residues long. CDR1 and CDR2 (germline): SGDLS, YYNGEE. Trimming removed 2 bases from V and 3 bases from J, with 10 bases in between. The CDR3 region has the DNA TGTGCCAGCAGCGTGGATCAGGGTACAGATACGCAGTATTTT. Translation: CASSVDQGTDTQYF. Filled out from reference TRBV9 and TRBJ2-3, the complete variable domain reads DSGVTQTPKHLITATGQRVTLRCSPRSGDLSVYWYQQSLDQGLQFLIQYYNGEERAKGNILERFSAQQFPDLHSELNLSSLELGDSALYFCASSVDQGTDTQYFGPGTRLTVL.

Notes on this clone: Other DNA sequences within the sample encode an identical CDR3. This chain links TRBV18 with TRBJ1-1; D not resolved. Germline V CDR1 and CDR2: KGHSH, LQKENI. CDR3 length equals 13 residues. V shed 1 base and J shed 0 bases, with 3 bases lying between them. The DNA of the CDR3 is TGTGCCAGCTCACCACAAATGAACACTGAAGCTTTCTTT. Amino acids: CASSPQMNTEAFF.

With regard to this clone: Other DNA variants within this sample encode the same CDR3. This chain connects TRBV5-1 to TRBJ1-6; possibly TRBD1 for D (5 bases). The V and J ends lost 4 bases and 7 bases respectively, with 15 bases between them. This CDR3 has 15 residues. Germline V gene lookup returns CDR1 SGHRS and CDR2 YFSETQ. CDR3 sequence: CASSPQGTGNSPLHF. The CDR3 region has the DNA TGCGCCAGCAGCCCTCAGGGAACGGGAAATTCACCCCTCCACTTT.